This is a list of T cell receptor beta chains from one sample in a study of blood T cells in healthy people across ages. MiXCR, run by TCRdb on the 5' RACE reads, gives a single entry per CDR3 protein. Of just under 900,000 distinct CDR3 sequences in the sample, 25% to 35% were seen once. Specimen: blood. The receptor set was obtained from a woman aged 80 or over in good health. The CDR3 runs from the conserved cysteine through the conserved F or W. Fields, in order: D gene, V gene, J gene, clone size, CDR3 DNA, CDR3 protein. The D gene is left open where the match is weak. Clone size, where shown, is once, few, many, or a class for clones that have expanded.

D gene: -; V gene: TRBV10-3; J gene: TRBJ2-7; clone size: many; CDR3 DNA: TGTGCCATCAGTGAGTCCCGGGGGAGGGGGCATCGCGAGCAGTACTTC; CDR3 protein: CAISESRGRGHREQYF
D gene: -; V gene: TRBV6-5; J gene: TRBJ2-7; clone size: few; CDR3 DNA: TGTGCCAGCAGTTTTCTACCGGGACCAGCGTCTTACTACGAGCAGTACTTC; CDR3 protein: CASSFLPGPASYYEQYF
D gene: -; V gene: TRBV30; J gene: TRBJ2-5; clone size: -; CDR3 DNA: TGTGCCTGGAGTGTACAAGCAGGGGCACAAGAGACCCAGTACTTC; CDR3 protein: CAWSVQAGAQETQYF
D gene: -; V gene: TRBV6-2/TRBV6-3; J gene: TRBJ2-4; clone size: -; CDR3 DNA: TGTGCCAGCAGGGCCGGAACAGGGATCAGCATTCAGTACTTC; CDR3 protein: CASRAGTGISIQYF
D gene: TRBD2; V gene: TRBV7-2; J gene: TRBJ2-4; clone size: -; CDR3 DNA: TGTGCCAGCAGCTTAGATCCCCTGGGGCTAGCGGGGGGAAAAAACATTCAGTACTTC; CDR3 protein: CASSLDPLGLAGGKNIQYF
D gene: TRBD1; V gene: TRBV12-3/TRBV12-4; J gene: TRBJ1-5; clone size: few; CDR3 DNA: TGTGCCAGCAGTACCGGGACAGGTTCTAGCAATCAGCCCCAGCATTTT; CDR3 protein: CASSTGTGSSNQPQHF
D gene: TRBD1; V gene: TRBV5-6; J gene: TRBJ2-7; clone size: -; CDR3 DNA: TGTGCCAGCAGCCTGGGACAGGCTTTCTACGAGCAGTACTTC; CDR3 protein: CASSLGQAFYEQYF
D gene: -; V gene: TRBV7-2; J gene: TRBJ1-1; clone size: few; CDR3 DNA: TGTGCCAGCAGCCAACCAGGGTTAGGCACTGAAGCTTTCTTT; CDR3 protein: CASSQPGLGTEAFF
D gene: -; V gene: TRBV27; J gene: TRBJ2-3; clone size: -; CDR3 DNA: TGTGCCTACAGTTTTCAGGCGGGCTGGGGAGATACGCAGTATTTT; CDR3 protein: CAYSFQAGWGDTQYF
D gene: -; V gene: TRBV10-3; J gene: TRBJ2-4; clone size: -; CDR3 DNA: TGTGCCATCAGTGAGCTACAGGATAGTGGGAACATTCAGTACTTC; CDR3 protein: CAISELQDSGNIQYF
D gene: -; V gene: TRBV12-3/TRBV12-4; J gene: TRBJ2-1; clone size: -; CDR3 DNA: TGTGCCAGCAGGGCCCCGGGACGCAATGAGCAGTTCTTC; CDR3 protein: CASRAPGRNEQFF
D gene: -; V gene: TRBV27; J gene: TRBJ2-7; clone size: many; CDR3 DNA: TGTGCCAGCAGACGGGCCCTTTCGGACTACGAGCAGTACTTC; CDR3 protein: CASRRALSDYEQYF
D gene: -; V gene: TRBV9; J gene: TRBJ2-5; clone size: many; CDR3 DNA: TGTGCCAGCAGCGTCGAGGGGGTTGAGACCCAGTACTTC; CDR3 protein: CASSVEGVETQYF
D gene: -; V gene: TRBV27; J gene: TRBJ1-1; clone size: many; CDR3 DNA: TGTGCCAGCACCCGCCAGGGAGGGAGCACTGAAGCTTTCTTT; CDR3 protein: CASTRQGGSTEAFF
D gene: -; V gene: TRBV12-3/TRBV12-4; J gene: TRBJ1-5; clone size: many; CDR3 DNA: TGTGCCAGTTCCAAGTTTGGGGGCAGCAATCAGCCCCAGCATTTT; CDR3 protein: CASSKFGGSNQPQHF
D gene: -; V gene: TRBV12-3/TRBV12-4; J gene: TRBJ1-2; clone size: many; CDR3 DNA: TGTGCCAGCAGTTTGAAGGAAAAGAGAGCATCCTATGGCTACACCTTC; CDR3 protein: CASSLKEKRASYGYTF
D gene: -; V gene: TRBV4-1; J gene: TRBJ2-1; clone size: few; CDR3 DNA: TGCGCCAGCAGCCAAGTAGGAGGGGTAAACTACAATGAGCAGTTCTTC; CDR3 protein: CASSQVGGVNYNEQFF
D gene: TRBD2; V gene: TRBV27; J gene: TRBJ2-1; clone size: -; CDR3 DNA: TGTGCCAGCAGTTCTCAAACCGGGACTAGCGGGGTTACGAATGAGCAGTTCTTC; CDR3 protein: CASSSQTGTSGVTNEQFF
D gene: TRBD2; V gene: TRBV25-1; J gene: TRBJ2-1; clone size: many; CDR3 DNA: TGTGCCAGCAGTGAATCCGGGACTAGCATTTACAATGAGCAGTTCTTC; CDR3 protein: CASSESGTSIYNEQFF
D gene: -; V gene: TRBV5-6; J gene: TRBJ2-4; clone size: once; CDR3 DNA: TGTGCCAGCAGCTTGGCGGGGACACTCAAAAACATTCAGTACTTC; CDR3 protein: CASSLAGTLKNIQYF
D gene: -; V gene: TRBV12-3/TRBV12-4; J gene: TRBJ1-2; clone size: -; CDR3 DNA: TGTGCCAGCAGTACGGGGACTGGCTACACCTTC; CDR3 protein: CASSTGTGYTF
D gene: -; V gene: TRBV21-1; J gene: TRBJ1-6; clone size: -; CDR3 DNA: TGTGCCAGCAGTAAGGGGGAGGGGAACTCCTATAATTCACCCCTCCACTTT; CDR3 protein: CASSKGEGNSYNSPLHF
D gene: -; V gene: TRBV5-4; J gene: TRBJ2-2; clone size: few; CDR3 DNA: TGTGCCAGCAGCCCCACTCCGGGACTGGGGGGCACCGGGGAGCTGTTTTTT; CDR3 protein: CASSPTPGLGGTGELFF
D gene: -; V gene: TRBV20-1; J gene: TRBJ1-4; clone size: -; CDR3 DNA: TGCAGTGCTAGTCGGTCAACTAATGAAAAACGGTTTTTT; CDR3 protein: CSASRSTNEKRFF
D gene: -; V gene: TRBV6-2/TRBV6-3; J gene: TRBJ2-7; clone size: many; CDR3 DNA: TGTGCCAGCACCGACTGGGGGACCCGCTTCGAGCAGTACTTC; CDR3 protein: CASTDWGTRFEQYF
D gene: -; V gene: TRBV20-1; J gene: TRBJ1-2; clone size: few; CDR3 DNA: TGCAGTGCTAGGGGTATACGTGGCTACACCTTC; CDR3 protein: CSARGIRGYTF
D gene: -; V gene: TRBV18; J gene: TRBJ1-6; clone size: many; CDR3 DNA: TGTGCCAGCTCACTTCCCAATTCACCCCTCCACTTT; CDR3 protein: CASSLPNSPLHF
D gene: -; V gene: TRBV12-3/TRBV12-4; J gene: TRBJ2-3; clone size: -; CDR3 DNA: TGTGCCAGCAGCCGAGGTCCTCTATTTGAAACGCAGTATTTT; CDR3 protein: CASSRGPLFETQYF
D gene: TRBD2; V gene: TRBV6-2/TRBV6-3; J gene: TRBJ2-4; clone size: many; CDR3 DNA: TGTGCCAGCAGTTACCGCGGACTAGCGGGGAGAAACATTCAGTACTTC; CDR3 protein: CASSYRGLAGRNIQYF
D gene: -; V gene: TRBV7-6; J gene: TRBJ1-1; clone size: many; CDR3 DNA: TGTGCCAGCAGCCCCCCGGGGCGGAACACTGAAGCTTTCTTT; CDR3 protein: CASSPPGRNTEAFF
D gene: -; V gene: TRBV6-2/TRBV6-3; J gene: TRBJ1-1; clone size: many; CDR3 DNA: TGTGCCAGCAGTCAACAGGGTACTGAAGCTTTCTTT; CDR3 protein: CASSQQGTEAFF
D gene: -; V gene: TRBV6-2/TRBV6-3; J gene: TRBJ1-6; clone size: -; CDR3 DNA: TGTGCCAGCACCGGGGACCGGAGCTCCTATAATTCACCCCTCCACTTT; CDR3 protein: CASTGDRSSYNSPLHF
D gene: -; V gene: TRBV10-3; J gene: TRBJ1-3; clone size: -; CDR3 DNA: TGTGCCATCAGTGAAGGGGCACGAGCTAACACCATATATTTT; CDR3 protein: CAISEGARANTIYF
D gene: TRBD1; V gene: TRBV18; J gene: TRBJ1-6; clone size: -; CDR3 DNA: TGTGCCAGCCCACCATCGAGGCAGGGGGCATATAATTCACCCCTCCACTTT; CDR3 protein: CASPPSRQGAYNSPLHF
D gene: -; V gene: TRBV6-6; J gene: TRBJ2-3; clone size: many; CDR3 DNA: TGTGCCAGCAGTTACGACGGTCAAATTACAGATACGCAGTATTTT; CDR3 protein: CASSYDGQITDTQYF
D gene: -; V gene: TRBV12-3/TRBV12-4; J gene: TRBJ1-1; clone size: many; CDR3 DNA: TGTGCCAGCAGTTTCGTGGACGGGACTGAAGCTTTCTTT; CDR3 protein: CASSFVDGTEAFF
D gene: -; V gene: TRBV5-1; J gene: TRBJ2-1; clone size: many; CDR3 DNA: TGCGCCAGCAGCTGGGACATCAGTGGTGAGCAGTTCTTC; CDR3 protein: CASSWDISGEQFF
D gene: TRBD1; V gene: TRBV6-1; J gene: TRBJ1-5; clone size: -; CDR3 DNA: TGTGCCAGCACTATTACAGGGGGCAATCAGCCCCAGCATTTT; CDR3 protein: CASTITGGNQPQHF
D gene: TRBD1; V gene: TRBV15; J gene: TRBJ1-2; clone size: -; CDR3 DNA: TGCGCCACCAGCAGAGAACAGGGGGCGGCCGGCTGCACCTTC; CDR3 protein: CATSREQGAAGCTF
D gene: -; V gene: TRBV14; J gene: TRBJ2-1; clone size: -; CDR3 DNA: TGTGCCAGCAGCCATCAACCACAGGGAGAGCAGTTCTTC; CDR3 protein: CASSHQPQGEQFF
D gene: TRBD2; V gene: TRBV5-6; J gene: TRBJ2-1; clone size: many; CDR3 DNA: TGTGCCAGCAGTTGGGAGCGGGGCAATGAGCAGTTCTTC; CDR3 protein: CASSWERGNEQFF
D gene: -; V gene: TRBV6-2/TRBV6-3; J gene: TRBJ1-1; clone size: many; CDR3 DNA: TGTGCCAGCCACTTCGGGGGGGTTGCTTTCTTT; CDR3 protein: CASHFGGVAFF
D gene: TRBD2; V gene: TRBV7-9; J gene: TRBJ2-5; clone size: many; CDR3 DNA: TGTGCCAGCAGCTCGGGACTAGCGGGGGACCTCCTACAAGAGACCCAGTACTTC; CDR3 protein: CASSSGLAGDLLQETQYF
D gene: TRBD1; V gene: TRBV3-1; J gene: TRBJ1-1; clone size: -; CDR3 DNA: TGTGCCAGCAGCCACGAAGACAGGGGAGGGACTGAAGCTTTCTTT; CDR3 protein: CASSHEDRGGTEAFF
D gene: -; V gene: TRBV7-2; J gene: TRBJ1-2; clone size: many; CDR3 DNA: TGTGCCAGCAGCCCCGGTTGGGGTAACTATGGCTACACCTTC; CDR3 protein: CASSPGWGNYGYTF
D gene: TRBD2; V gene: TRBV20-1; J gene: TRBJ2-1; clone size: many; CDR3 DNA: TGCAGTGCTAGGATTCGGCCTAGCGGGGGGGCAACGCAGTTCTTC; CDR3 protein: CSARIRPSGGATQFF